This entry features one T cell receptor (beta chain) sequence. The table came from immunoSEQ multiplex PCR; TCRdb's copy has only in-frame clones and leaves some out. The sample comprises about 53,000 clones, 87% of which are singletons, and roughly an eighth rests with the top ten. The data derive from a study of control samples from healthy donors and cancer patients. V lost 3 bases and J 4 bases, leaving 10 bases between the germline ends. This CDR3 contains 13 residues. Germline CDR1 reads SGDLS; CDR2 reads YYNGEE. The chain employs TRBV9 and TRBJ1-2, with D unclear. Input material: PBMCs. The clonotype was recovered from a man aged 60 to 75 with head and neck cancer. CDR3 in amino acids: CASSAGDSYGYTF. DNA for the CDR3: TGTGCCAGCAGCGCAGGAGATTCCTATGGCTACACCTTC.